A selection of T cell receptor beta chains follows, all from one sample in a study of blood T cell repertoires in COVID-19. Clones were read by immunoSEQ multiplex PCR, and TCRdb kept only the in-frame ones, dropping some. The sample carries about 280,000 clones, roughly 91% recorded once. The sequencing input was PBMCs or T cells enriched from blood (not recorded which). The origin of the receptors is a woman in her sixties or seventies in a cohort exposed to, infected with or recovered from COVID-19 (not recorded which). Each CDR3 is given with its conserved first and last residue. The order of the fields is D gene, V gene, clone size, J gene, CDR3 DNA, CDR3 protein. A D gene is named only where the DNA matches it firmly. Some rows have no size entry. The others give once, few or many, or a class for an expanded clone.

d_gene: TRBD1
v_gene: TRBV7-3
abundance: NA
j_gene: TRBJ2-1
CDR3nt: TGTGCCAGCAGCTTAATGGCAGGGGGCTACAATGAGCAGTTCTTC
CDR3aa: CASSLMAGGYNEQFF

d_gene: TRBD2
v_gene: TRBV19
abundance: NA
j_gene: TRBJ2-2
CDR3nt: TGTGCCAGTAGTATTAGGACTAGCGGGAGAGGCGGGGAGCTGTTTTTT
CDR3aa: CASSIRTSGRGGELFF

d_gene: TRBD1
v_gene: TRBV19
abundance: once
j_gene: TRBJ1-2
CDR3nt: TGTGCCAGTAGTAGGCGGGACAGGGGCGTCTATGGCTACACCTTC
CDR3aa: CASSRRDRGVYGYTF

d_gene: NA
v_gene: TRBV11-2
abundance: once
j_gene: TRBJ1-2
CDR3nt: TGTGCCAGCAGCTTAGTAGATAACAGCTATGGCTACACCTTC
CDR3aa: CASSLVDNSYGYTF

d_gene: NA
v_gene: TRBV13
abundance: few
j_gene: TRBJ2-6
CDR3nt: TGTGCCAGCAGCTTAGGTTGGGGGGTTGAGGCCAACGTCCTGACTTTC
CDR3aa: CASSLGWGVEANVLTF

d_gene: NA
v_gene: TRBV9
abundance: NA
j_gene: TRBJ2-1
CDR3nt: TGTGCCAGCAGCGGACTACAGGGAGGGACCAATGAGCAGTTCTTC
CDR3aa: CASSGLQGGTNEQFF

d_gene: NA
v_gene: TRBV3-1/TRBV3-2
abundance: NA
j_gene: TRBJ2-7
CDR3nt: TGTGCCAGCAGTATCAGCGGCTACGAGCAGTACTTC
CDR3aa: CASSISGYEQYF

d_gene: NA
v_gene: TRBV28
abundance: NA
j_gene: TRBJ2-5
CDR3nt: TGTGCCAGCAGTTTATTAGCCGGGACAAAAGAGACCCAGTACTTC
CDR3aa: CASSLLAGTKETQYF

d_gene: NA
v_gene: TRBV28
abundance: NA
j_gene: TRBJ2-5
CDR3nt: NA
CDR3aa: CASSSSGLAGRGETQYF

d_gene: TRBD1
v_gene: TRBV18
abundance: NA
j_gene: TRBJ1-2
CDR3nt: TGTGCCAGCTCACCATTGACAGGGAGTCACAACTATGGCTACACCTTC
CDR3aa: CASSPLTGSHNYGYTF

d_gene: TRBD1
v_gene: TRBV7-2
abundance: few
j_gene: TRBJ1-1
CDR3nt: TGTGCCAGCAGACCCCGGGACAGGGTCACTGAAGCTTTCTTT
CDR3aa: CASRPRDRVTEAFF

d_gene: TRBD1
v_gene: TRBV5-1
abundance: NA
j_gene: TRBJ2-7
CDR3nt: TGCGCCAGCAGCTTGGGCTTCGTGGACAGGAGTCGATCCTACGAGCAGTACTTC
CDR3aa: CASSLGFVDRSRSYEQYF

d_gene: NA
v_gene: TRBV6-4
abundance: many
j_gene: TRBJ2-2
CDR3nt: TGTGCCAGCAGTGCGGGAGACACCGGGGAGCTGTTTTTT
CDR3aa: CASSAGDTGELFF

d_gene: NA
v_gene: TRBV19
abundance: NA
j_gene: TRBJ1-5
CDR3nt: TGTGCCAGTAGTATATCCATGCAGCCCCAGCATTTT
CDR3aa: CASSISMQPQHF

d_gene: TRBD1
v_gene: TRBV10-2
abundance: few
j_gene: TRBJ2-2
CDR3nt: TGCGCCAGCAGTTACCGACAGGGAGTTAACACCGGGGAGCTGTTTTTT
CDR3aa: CASSYRQGVNTGELFF

d_gene: NA
v_gene: TRBV10-3
abundance: NA
j_gene: TRBJ1-1
CDR3nt: TGTGCCATCAGTGAGCGGGAGTTAGGCACTGAAGCTTTCTTT
CDR3aa: CAISERELGTEAFF

d_gene: NA
v_gene: TRBV3-1/TRBV3-2
abundance: NA
j_gene: TRBJ1-1
CDR3nt: TGTGCCAGCAGCCAAGATCGGTGGAGGAAAGCTTTCTTT
CDR3aa: CASSQDRWRKAFF

d_gene: TRBD2
v_gene: TRBV2
abundance: NA
j_gene: TRBJ2-2
CDR3nt: TGTGCCAGCAGAAAGCTCTCGGGAGGCACCGGGGAGCTGTTTTTT
CDR3aa: CASRKLSGGTGELFF

d_gene: NA
v_gene: TRBV2
abundance: NA
j_gene: TRBJ2-3
CDR3nt: TGTGCCAGTGGGGGCAGCCGCACAGATACGCAGTATTTT
CDR3aa: CASGGSRTDTQYF

d_gene: TRBD1
v_gene: TRBV12-5
abundance: NA
j_gene: TRBJ1-2
CDR3nt: TGTGCTAGTGGTTTGGGCACAAGACAGGGGGTTAACTATGGCTACACCTTC
CDR3aa: CASGLGTRQGVNYGYTF

d_gene: TRBD2
v_gene: TRBV4-2
abundance: NA
j_gene: TRBJ2-1
CDR3nt: TGTGCCAGCAGCCAAGAAAGGCTAGCGGGAGGCGGGGGTAATGAGCAGTTCTTC
CDR3aa: CASSQERLAGGGGNEQFF

d_gene: TRBD2
v_gene: TRBV19
abundance: NA
j_gene: TRBJ2-5
CDR3nt: TGTGCCAGTACTCCGGGGGGGGCTGGGGAGACCCAGTACTTC
CDR3aa: CASTPGGAGETQYF

d_gene: TRBD1
v_gene: TRBV5-1
abundance: NA
j_gene: TRBJ1-2
CDR3nt: TGCGCCAGCAGCAGAGGACAGGGGGGAAACTATGGCTACACCTTC
CDR3aa: CASSRGQGGNYGYTF

d_gene: NA
v_gene: TRBV12-3/TRBV12-4
abundance: NA
j_gene: TRBJ1-1
CDR3nt: TGTGCCAGCAGTTTTTCACAGAACACTGAAGCTTTCTTT
CDR3aa: CASSFSQNTEAFF

d_gene: NA
v_gene: TRBV11-2
abundance: once
j_gene: TRBJ1-6
CDR3nt: TGTGCCAGCAGGGTGGGAGTGAGTAATTCACCCCTCCACTTT
CDR3aa: CASRVGVSNSPLHF

d_gene: TRBD1
v_gene: TRBV7-9
abundance: few
j_gene: TRBJ2-7
CDR3nt: TGTGCCAGCAGCTCGCCACAGGGGGAGGACCCCTACGAGCAGTACTTC
CDR3aa: CASSSPQGEDPYEQYF

d_gene: TRBD1
v_gene: TRBV10-1
abundance: NA
j_gene: TRBJ2-7
CDR3nt: TGCGCCAGCAGCCCGACCGGGACAGGGGACAACGAGCAGTACTTC
CDR3aa: CASSPTGTGDNEQYF

d_gene: TRBD1
v_gene: TRBV10-3
abundance: NA
j_gene: TRBJ1-4
CDR3nt: TGTGCCATCAGTGCGACAGGGTCGACTAATGAAAAACTGTTTTTT
CDR3aa: CAISATGSTNEKLFF

d_gene: TRBD1
v_gene: TRBV6-6
abundance: NA
j_gene: TRBJ1-1
CDR3nt: TGTGCCAGCAACCAGGGGGCGCACACTGAAGCTTTCTTT
CDR3aa: CASNQGAHTEAFF

d_gene: TRBD1
v_gene: TRBV2
abundance: NA
j_gene: TRBJ2-3
CDR3nt: TGTGCCAGCACCGCAACCCCTTTCCGGGACAGGGCGGGAGATACGCAGTATTTT
CDR3aa: CASTATPFRDRAGDTQYF

d_gene: TRBD1
v_gene: TRBV19
abundance: NA
j_gene: TRBJ1-4
CDR3nt: TGTGCCAGTACTCTAGGGGGCCAGAATGAAAAACTGTTTTTT
CDR3aa: CASTLGGQNEKLFF

d_gene: TRBD1
v_gene: TRBV19
abundance: NA
j_gene: TRBJ2-5
CDR3nt: TGTGCCAGTAGTTTTCCAGGGGGCAGGGAGACCCAGTACTTC
CDR3aa: CASSFPGGRETQYF

d_gene: TRBD1
v_gene: TRBV6-1
abundance: once
j_gene: TRBJ1-3
CDR3nt: TGTGCCAGCAGTGGAGGACAGGCATTCTCTGGAAACACCATATATTTT
CDR3aa: CASSGGQAFSGNTIYF

d_gene: NA
v_gene: TRBV27
abundance: NA
j_gene: TRBJ1-4
CDR3nt: TGTGCCAGCAGCCCAGATGGCCTCGGGAATGATGAAAAACTGTTTTTT
CDR3aa: CASSPDGLGNDEKLFF

d_gene: TRBD2
v_gene: TRBV5-4
abundance: NA
j_gene: TRBJ2-7
CDR3nt: TGTGCCATCGGGCGGGAGTACGAGCAGTACTTC
CDR3aa: CAIGREYEQYF

d_gene: TRBD2
v_gene: TRBV28
abundance: NA
j_gene: TRBJ2-3
CDR3nt: TGTGCCAGCAGTTTAGGGGGGGGAGGGGCGGATACGCAGTATTTT
CDR3aa: CASSLGGGGADTQYF

d_gene: TRBD2
v_gene: TRBV11-2
abundance: once
j_gene: TRBJ2-1
CDR3nt: TGTGCCAGCAGCTCAGGGCTATGGGGTAGGACTAGCGGTATCAATGAGCAGTTCTTC
CDR3aa: CASSSGLWGRTSGINEQFF

d_gene: NA
v_gene: TRBV11-3
abundance: NA
j_gene: TRBJ2-5
CDR3nt: TGTGCCAGCAGCTTCGGAGGCCAAGAGACCCAGTACTTC
CDR3aa: CASSFGGQETQYF